Presented here are 9 T cell receptor beta chains from one specimen sequenced in a study of CD8+ T cells in alopecia areata. cDNA reverse transcribed from extracted RNA served as the sequencing template. The repertoire was sequenced with immunoSEQ multiplex PCR; TCRdb's copy has only in-frame clones and lacks some. The data contain roughly 190,000 clones, roughly three fifths of them seen just once; the ten biggest clones take up approximately 0.63%. Treatment noted: oral pan-JAK inhibitor, 5-10 mg twice daily. The material was CD4+ T cells sorted from blood, obtained at week 4, from a patient treated with tofacitinib. Receptors were obtained from a human donor with alopecia areata.

The chain combines TRBV27 with TRBJ1-2; 8 bases fit TRBD1. Germline V gives CDR1 MNHEY, CDR2 SMNVEV (reference sequence). Losses at the gene ends were 7 bases for V and 6 bases for J; bases not matched to a gene: 4. The CDR3 has 12 amino acids. The CDR3 spells CASKQGGDGYTF. CDR3 coding DNA: TGTGCCAGCAAACAGGGGGGTGATGGCTACACCTTC.

This clone was seen a handful of times. This chain joins TRBV7-2 and TRBJ2-5; D is possibly TRBD2 (5 bases). Trimming cost V 6 bases and J 1 base, with 15 bases left between them. CDR3 size: 15 residues. The germline gives CDR1 SGHTA, CDR2 FQGNSA. Here the CDR3 DNA reads TGTGCCAGCAGTTATAGCGTCCCCTCCCAAGAGACCCAGTACTTC. Translating gives CASSYSVPSQETQYF.

This clone appeared a single time. V gene TRBV29-1 combines with J gene TRBJ2-5; possibly TRBD2 for D (6 bases). Trimming left V 1 base short and J 2 bases short, with 17 bases between. The germline V gene encodes CDR1 SQVTM and CDR2 ANQGSEA. The CDR3 sequence is 16 residues long. The CDR3 coding sequence is TGCAGCGTTGAAGTCCCGGACGGGGCGGGGCAAGAGACCCAGTACTTC. Translated: CSVEVPDGAGQETQYF.

The V gene is TRBV5-1, the J gene TRBJ2-4; 7 bases agree with TRBD2. This CDR3 region has 15 residues. Germline V gives CDR1 SGHRS, CDR2 YFSETQ. V lost 4 bases to trimming and J lost 9 bases; unmatched junction nucleotides: 13. The CDR3 DNA reads as TGCGCCAGCAGCGCGGAAGGGACTACCGACCCCATTCAGTACTTC. Encoded protein: CASSAEGTTDPIQYF.

The J gene is TRBJ2-1, the V gene TRBV29-1; TRBD2 is a possible D gene (6 bases). The CDR3 spans 15 residues. Germline CDR1 is SQVTM and CDR2 is ANQGSEA. The V and J ends lost 5 bases and 6 bases respectively, with 20 bases between them. The CDR3 protein is CSVPRSPSVGNEQFF. The CDR3 coding sequence is TGCAGCGTTCCAAGATCCCCTAGCGTCGGCAATGAGCAGTTCTTC.

The table lists this clone with a few counts. The chain uses TRBV29-1 and TRBJ2-7, with 11 positions matching TRBD2. CDR3 length equals 11 residues. The germline V gene has CDR1 SQVTM and CDR2 ANQGSEA. With 6 bases clipped from V and 7 bases from J, the junction kept 2 bases outside the gene matches. For the CDR3, the DNA is TGCAGCGTCACTAGCGGGAGTGAGCAGTACTTC. Translation: CSVTSGSEQYF.

The V and J genes are TRBV9 and TRBJ1-3, with D perhaps TRBD1 (5 bases). The V gene lost 2 bases and the J gene lost 0 bases, with 18 bases spanning the gap. There are 18 residues in the CDR3. Germline assignment: CDR1 SGDLS and CDR2 YYNGEE. DNA of the CDR3: TGTGCCAGCAGCGTCTCCGGCAGGGCGAAGAGCTCTGGAAACACCATATATTTT. Amino acids: CASSVSGRAKSSGNTIYF.

This clone was seen a few times. J is TRBJ2-5 and V is TRBV20-1; no clear D gene. CDR3 length: 11 residues. With 3 bases removed from V and 4 bases from J, the gap between germline ends came to 6 bases. CDR1 and CDR2 (germline): DFQATT, SNEGSKA (reference sequence). CDR3 sequence: CSASQGETQYF. CDR3 sequence (DNA): TGCAGTGCTAGCCAAGGAGAGACCCAGTACTTC.

This clone turned up a few times. The rearrangement joins TRBV11-2 to TRBJ1-2; D uncertain. The germline V and J ends were trimmed by 5 bases and 8 bases, with 15 bases remaining between them. The CDR3 sequence is 13 residues long. The germline V gene has CDR1 SGHAT and CDR2 FQNNGV. CDR3 DNA sequence: TGTGCCAGCAGCCGGACCAGAACGCAGGGCTACACCTTC. Translation: CASSRTRTQGYTF.